This T cell receptor (beta chain) is from a study of shared clonotypes between healthy human individuals. CDR1 and CDR2 from the germline V gene are SGHKS and YYEKEE (reference sequence). V was trimmed by 3 bases and J by 4 bases, leaving 11 bases between them. CDR3 size: 14 residues. TCRdb's copy holds only in-frame clones and misses some; the assay was immunoSEQ multiplex PCR. The sample includes under 2,500,000 clones, almost 96% of them seen just once. The material sequenced was naive CD4+ T cells sorted from blood. The subset denotes: CD45RA+ positively selected. The chain uses TRBV5-5 and TRBJ1-5, with D tentatively TRBD1 (5 bases). The sequence was collected from a man younger than 35 in good health. For the CDR3, the DNA is TGTGCCAGCAGCTCGGATTCAGGGAATCAGCCCCAGCATTTT. Residues: CASSSDSGNQPQHF.